This TCR beta chain was sequenced in a study of type 1 regulatory T cells. Overall study: T-allo10 is a Tr1-enriched, alloantigen-specific CD4 T cell product made in vitro. Study-wide results and caveats: Tr1 cells had a more restricted TCR repertoire than non-Tr1 cells.

From germline, CDR1 is SGHTA and CDR2 FQGNSA. V was pared by 4 bases and J by 1 base, with 13 bases between. This CDR3 comprises 15 residues. About this clonotype itself: The antigen is not known.

One entry per CDR3 protein, called by TCRdb with MiXCR from the reads. The sample lists more than 60,000 distinct CDR3 sequences; roughly 49% were seen once. Input material: cultured non-Tr1 T cells, either the whole culture or a sorted T cell fraction (not recorded which). This receptor was obtained from a human donor in good health. The chain combines TRBV7-2 with TRBJ1-1; tentatively, D is TRBD1 (6 bases). CDR3 protein: CASSSTRGPNTEAFF. The CDR3 coding sequence is TGTGCCAGCAGCTCAACCCGGGGGCCGAACACTGAAGCTTTCTTT.